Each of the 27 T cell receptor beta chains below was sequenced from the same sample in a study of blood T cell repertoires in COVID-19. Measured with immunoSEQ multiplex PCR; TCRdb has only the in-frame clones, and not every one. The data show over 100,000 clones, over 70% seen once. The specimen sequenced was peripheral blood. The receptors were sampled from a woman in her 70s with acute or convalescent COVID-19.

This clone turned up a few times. CDR3 DNA sequence: TGCGCCAGCACGGGGGGTTTTGAAGCTTTCTTT. It is translated as CASTGGFEAFF. The V gene is TRBV10-2, the J gene TRBJ1-1; D possibly corresponds to TRBD1 (5 bases). Germline V gene lookup returns CDR1 WSHSY and CDR2 SAAADI. The CDR3 runs to 11 residues. Trimming shortened V by 7 bases and J by 7 bases, and 10 bases separated the two germline ends.

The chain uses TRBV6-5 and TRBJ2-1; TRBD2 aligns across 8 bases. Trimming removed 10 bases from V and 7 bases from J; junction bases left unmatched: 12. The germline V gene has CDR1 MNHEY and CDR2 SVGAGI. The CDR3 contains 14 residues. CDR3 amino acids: CATGRASGFNEQFF. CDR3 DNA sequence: TGTGCCACCGGTAGGGCTAGCGGGTTTAATGAGCAGTTCTTC.

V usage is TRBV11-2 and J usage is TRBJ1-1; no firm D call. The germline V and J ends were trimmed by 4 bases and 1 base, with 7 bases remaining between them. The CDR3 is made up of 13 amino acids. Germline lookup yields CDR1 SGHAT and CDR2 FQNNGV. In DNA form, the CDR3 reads TGTGCCAGCAGCTGGGCAGCGAACACTGAAGCTTTCTTT. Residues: CASSWAANTEAFF.

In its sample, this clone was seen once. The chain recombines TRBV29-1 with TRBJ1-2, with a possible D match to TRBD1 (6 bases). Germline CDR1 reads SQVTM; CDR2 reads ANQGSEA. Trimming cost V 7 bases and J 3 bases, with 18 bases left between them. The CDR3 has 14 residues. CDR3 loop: CSALGGAVDYGYTF. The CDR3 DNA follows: TGCAGCGCCCTGGGGGGGGCGGTCGACTATGGCTACACCTTC.

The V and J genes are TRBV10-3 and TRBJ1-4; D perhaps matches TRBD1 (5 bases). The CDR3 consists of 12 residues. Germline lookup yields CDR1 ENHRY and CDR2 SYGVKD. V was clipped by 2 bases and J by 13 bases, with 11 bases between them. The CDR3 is CAISEARERLFF. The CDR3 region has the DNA TGTGCCATCAGTGAGGCCAGGGAACGACTGTTTTTT.

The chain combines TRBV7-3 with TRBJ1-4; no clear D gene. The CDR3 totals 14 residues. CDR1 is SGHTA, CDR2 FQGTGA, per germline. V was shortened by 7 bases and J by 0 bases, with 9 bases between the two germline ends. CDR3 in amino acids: CASIVIATNEKLFF. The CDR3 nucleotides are TGTGCCAGCATAGTAATTGCAACTAATGAAAAACTGTTTTTT.

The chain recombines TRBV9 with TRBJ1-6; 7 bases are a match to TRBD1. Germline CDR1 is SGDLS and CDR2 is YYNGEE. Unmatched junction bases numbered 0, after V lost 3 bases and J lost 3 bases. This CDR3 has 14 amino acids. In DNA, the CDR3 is TGTGCCAGCAGCGACAGGGGCTATAATTCACCCCTCCACTTT. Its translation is CASSDRGYNSPLHF.

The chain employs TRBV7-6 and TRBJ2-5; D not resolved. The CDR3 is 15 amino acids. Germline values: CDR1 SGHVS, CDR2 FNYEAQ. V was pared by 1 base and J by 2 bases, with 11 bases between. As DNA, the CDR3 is TGTGCCAGCAGCTTAGGTCCGCAGGCTCAAGAGACCCAGTACTTC. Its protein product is CASSLGPQAQETQYF.

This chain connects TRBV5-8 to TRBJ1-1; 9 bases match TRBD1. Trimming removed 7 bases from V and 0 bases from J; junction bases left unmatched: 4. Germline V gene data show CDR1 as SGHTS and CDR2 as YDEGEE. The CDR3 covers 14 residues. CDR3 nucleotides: TGTGCCAGCGGGACAGGGATTATGAACACTGAAGCTTTCTTT. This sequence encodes CASGTGIMNTEAFF.

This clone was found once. CDR3 amino acids: CASSTSGTTPSGANVLTF. The DNA for the CDR3 is TGTGCCAGCAGTACGTCCGGGACTACCCCCTCTGGGGCCAACGTCCTGACTTTC. The chain combines TRBV28 with TRBJ2-6, with 7 positions matching TRBD2. Germline lookup yields CDR1 MDHEN and CDR2 SYDVKM. This CDR3 has 18 residues. The trim removed 5 bases at V and 0 bases at J, leaving 10 bases unmatched.

The CDR3 DNA reads TGCGCCAGCAGCGCGCGAGTAGCGGCAGGCTACGAGCAGTACTTC. This encodes CASSARVAAGYEQYF. The chain joins TRBV5-1 to TRBJ2-7, with a weak D call TRBD2 (6 bases). The V end lost 4 bases, the J end lost 3 bases, and 17 bases lay between the germline ends. The CDR3 spans 15 residues. In germline, CDR1 is SGHRS, CDR2 YFSETQ.

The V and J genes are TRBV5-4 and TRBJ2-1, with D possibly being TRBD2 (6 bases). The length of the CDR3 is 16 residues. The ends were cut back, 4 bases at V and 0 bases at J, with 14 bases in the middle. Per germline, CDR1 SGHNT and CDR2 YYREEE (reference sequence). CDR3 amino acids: CASSPGAGSSYNEQFF. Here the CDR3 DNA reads TGTGCCAGCAGCCCGGGAGCCGGAAGCTCCTACAATGAGCAGTTCTTC.

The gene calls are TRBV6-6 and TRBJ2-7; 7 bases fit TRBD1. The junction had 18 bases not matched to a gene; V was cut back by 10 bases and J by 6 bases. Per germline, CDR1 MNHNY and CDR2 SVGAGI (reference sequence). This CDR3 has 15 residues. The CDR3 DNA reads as TGTGCCACCCGTGGGATTCGACAGGGAAGCTCCGAGCAGTACTTC. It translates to CATRGIRQGSSEQYF.

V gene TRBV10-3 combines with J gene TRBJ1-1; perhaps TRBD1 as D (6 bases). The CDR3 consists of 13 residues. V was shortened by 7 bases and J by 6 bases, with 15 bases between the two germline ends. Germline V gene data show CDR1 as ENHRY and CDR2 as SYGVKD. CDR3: CAINSGVLAEAFF. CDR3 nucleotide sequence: TGTGCCATCAACTCAGGGGTCTTGGCTGAAGCTTTCTTT.

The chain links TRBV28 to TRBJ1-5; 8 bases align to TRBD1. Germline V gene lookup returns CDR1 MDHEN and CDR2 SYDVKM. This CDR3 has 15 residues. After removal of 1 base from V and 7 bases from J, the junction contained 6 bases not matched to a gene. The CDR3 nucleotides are TGTGCCAGCAGTTTATTAGGACAGGGAGGCCAGCCCCAGCATTTT. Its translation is CASSLLGQGGQPQHF. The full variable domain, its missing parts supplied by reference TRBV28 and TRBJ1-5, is DVKVTQSSRYLVKRTGEKVFLECVQDMDHENMFWYRQDPGLGLRLIYFSYDVKMKEKGDIPEGYSVSREKKERFSLILESASTNQTSMYLCASSLLGQGGQPQHFGDGTRLSIL.

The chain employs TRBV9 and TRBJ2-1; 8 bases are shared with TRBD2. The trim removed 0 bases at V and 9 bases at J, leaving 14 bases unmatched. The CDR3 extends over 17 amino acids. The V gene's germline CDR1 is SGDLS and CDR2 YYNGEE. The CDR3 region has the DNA TGTGCCAGCAGCGTAGGTGCAGCGGGGGTCCAGGTCGGTGAGCAGTTCTTC. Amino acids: CASSVGAAGVQVGEQFF. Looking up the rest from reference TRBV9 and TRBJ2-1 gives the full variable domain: DSGVTQTPKHLITATGQRVTLRCSPRSGDLSVYWYQQSLDQGLQFLIQYYNGEERAKGNILERFSAQQFPDLHSELNLSSLELGDSALYFCASSVGAAGVQVGEQFFGPGTRLTVL.

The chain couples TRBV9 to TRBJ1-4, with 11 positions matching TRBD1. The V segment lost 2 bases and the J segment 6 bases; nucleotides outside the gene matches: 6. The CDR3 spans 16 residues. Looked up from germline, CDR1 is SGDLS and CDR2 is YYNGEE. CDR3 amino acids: CASSVGTGGGDEKLFF. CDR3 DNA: TGTGCCAGCAGCGTTGGGACAGGGGGAGGGGATGAAAAACTGTTTTTT.

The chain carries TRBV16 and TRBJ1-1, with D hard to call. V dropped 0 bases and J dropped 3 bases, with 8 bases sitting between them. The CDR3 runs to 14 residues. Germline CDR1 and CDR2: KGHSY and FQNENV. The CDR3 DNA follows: TGTGCCAGCAGCCAATCCCCCTCCTACACTGAAGCTTTCTTT. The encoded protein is CASSQSPSYTEAFF.

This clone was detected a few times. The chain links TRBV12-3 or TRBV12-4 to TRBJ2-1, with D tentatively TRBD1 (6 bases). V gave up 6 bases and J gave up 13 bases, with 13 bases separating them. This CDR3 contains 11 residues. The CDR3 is CASSATGIQFF. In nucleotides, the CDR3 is TGTGCCAGCAGCGCGACAGGTATTCAGTTCTTC.

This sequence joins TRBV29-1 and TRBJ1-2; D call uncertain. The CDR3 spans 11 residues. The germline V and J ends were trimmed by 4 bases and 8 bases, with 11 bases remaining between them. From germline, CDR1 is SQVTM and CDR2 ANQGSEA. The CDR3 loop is CSVVGGGGYTF. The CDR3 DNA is TGCAGCGTTGTAGGCGGAGGCGGCTACACCTTC.

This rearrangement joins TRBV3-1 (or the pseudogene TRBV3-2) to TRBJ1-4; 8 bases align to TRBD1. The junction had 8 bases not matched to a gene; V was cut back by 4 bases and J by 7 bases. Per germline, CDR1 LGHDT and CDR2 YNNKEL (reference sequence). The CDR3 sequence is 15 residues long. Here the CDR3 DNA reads TGTGCCAGCAGCCTCCCCGGACAGGGAGGTGAAAAACTGTTTTTT. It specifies CASSLPGQGGEKLFF.

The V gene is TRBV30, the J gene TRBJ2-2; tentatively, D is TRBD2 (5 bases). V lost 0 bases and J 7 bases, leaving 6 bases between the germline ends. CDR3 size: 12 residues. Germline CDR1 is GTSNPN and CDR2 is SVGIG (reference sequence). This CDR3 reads CAWSVRDGELFF. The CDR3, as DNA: TGTGCCTGGAGTGTACGGGACGGGGAGCTGTTTTTT.

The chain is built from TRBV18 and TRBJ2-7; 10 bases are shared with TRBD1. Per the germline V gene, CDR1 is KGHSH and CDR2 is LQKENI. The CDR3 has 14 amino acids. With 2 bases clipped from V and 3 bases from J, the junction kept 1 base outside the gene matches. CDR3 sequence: CASSPGTGDYEQYF. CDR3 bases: TGTGCCAGCTCACCAGGGACAGGGGACTACGAGCAGTACTTC.

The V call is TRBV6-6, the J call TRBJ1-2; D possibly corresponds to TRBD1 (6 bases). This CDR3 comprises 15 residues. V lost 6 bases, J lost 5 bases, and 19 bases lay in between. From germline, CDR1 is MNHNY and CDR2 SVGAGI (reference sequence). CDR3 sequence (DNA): TGTGCCAGCAGACCACCCGTCGTTCAGGGGTATGGCTACACCTTC. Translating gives CASRPPVVQGYGYTF.

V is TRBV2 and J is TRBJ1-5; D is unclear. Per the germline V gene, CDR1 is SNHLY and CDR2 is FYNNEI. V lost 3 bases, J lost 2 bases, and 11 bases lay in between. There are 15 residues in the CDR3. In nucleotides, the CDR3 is TGTGCCAGCAGTGAGACTGAGAGGGGCAATCAGCCCCAGCATTTT. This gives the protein CASSETERGNQPQHF.

The CDR3 sequence: CASSIDNQAGANVLTF. CDR3 nucleotide sequence: TGTGCCAGTAGTATAGATAACCAGGCTGGGGCCAACGTCCTGACTTTC. This chain connects TRBV19 to TRBJ2-6, with no clear D. Germline-derived CDR1 and CDR2 are LNHDA and SQIVND (reference sequence). This CDR3 has 16 residues. Trimming stripped 0 bases from V and 2 bases from J, with 8 bases between.

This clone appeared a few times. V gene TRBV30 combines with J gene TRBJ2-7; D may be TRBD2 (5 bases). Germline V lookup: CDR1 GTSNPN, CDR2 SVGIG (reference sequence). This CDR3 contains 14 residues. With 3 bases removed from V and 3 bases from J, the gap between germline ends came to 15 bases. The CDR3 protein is CAWSLGSSFYEQYF. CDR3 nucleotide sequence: TGTGCCTGGAGCTTGGGTTCTAGCTTCTACGAGCAGTACTTC.